This TCR beta chain was sequenced during a study of cytomegalovirus exposure and HLA in healthy donors. Everyone who donated was a healthy bone marrow donor. In the PCR, 60 Vbeta and 13 Jbeta primers were used. Data came from immunoSEQ multiplex PCR; TCRdb stores just in-frame clones and leaves some out. The sample shows roughly 34,000 clones, roughly 69% of them seen only once. This receptor was obtained from a man aged 25-45 years in good health and CMV-seronegative. Sequenced: PBMCs.

In DNA form, the CDR3 reads TGCAGCGCTCGACAGACCCCTGAAGCTTTCTTT. This encodes CSARQTPEAFF. The chain uses TRBV29-1 and TRBJ1-1; possibly TRBD1 for D (5 bases). The V gene's germline CDR1 is SQVTM and CDR2 ANQGSEA. V dropped 7 bases and J dropped 6 bases, with 12 bases sitting between them. This CDR3 is built from 11 residues.